This is a list of T cell receptor beta chains from one sample in a study of Graves' ophthalmopathy and Graves' hyperthyroidism. TCRdb independently ran MiXCR on the multiplex PCR reads; one entry per CDR3 protein. Among about 400,000 distinct CDR3 sequences listed, 20% to 25% were seen once. Sequencing was done on a sample of peripheral blood. These receptors all stem from a woman aged 18-29 years with stable Graves' hyperthyroidism. Both conserved end residues are part of each CDR3. D genes are given only for firm matches. The size of a clone is reported for some rows only, either as once, few or many, or as a class for expanded clones.

many,TRBV19,TRBJ1-1,-,CASSIDRLPPDMDTEAFF,TGTGCCAGTAGTATAGATCGCCTACCGCCAGATATGGACACTGAAGCTTTCTTT
-,TRBV28,TRBJ1-5,-,CASTPPGDQPQHF,TGTGCCAGCACCCCCCCCGGGGATCAGCCCCAGCATTTT
-,TRBV12-3/TRBV12-4,TRBJ1-2,TRBD1,CASSLDRGLAGYTF,TGTGCCAGCAGTTTGGACAGGGGGCTGGCTGGCTACACCTTC
many,TRBV20-1,TRBJ2-7,TRBD1,CSANLQGAYEQYF,TGCAGTGCAAATCTCCAGGGGGCCTACGAGCAGTACTTC
-,TRBV11-2,TRBJ2-5,-,CASSLDGPLVGETQYF,TGTGCCAGCAGCTTAGACGGCCCGTTGGTGGGGGAGACCCAGTACTTC
many,TRBV30,TRBJ2-7,-,CAWRPERYEQYF,TGTGCCTGGAGACCAGAGCGCTACGAGCAGTACTTC
-,TRBV4-3,TRBJ2-1,-,CASSQEDSSYNEQFF,TGCGCCAGCAGCCAAGAGGACAGTTCCTACAATGAGCAGTTCTTC
few,TRBV3-1,TRBJ2-5,TRBD2,CASSFTLGLAGGPRKEETQYF,TGTGCCAGCAGCTTTACCCTCGGACTAGCGGGGGGGCCGCGGAAGGAGGAGACCCAGTACTTC
many,TRBV6-2/TRBV6-3,TRBJ2-2,-,CASSGGNRDTGELFF,TGTGCCAGCAGTGGGGGGAACAGAGACACCGGGGAGCTGTTTTTT
-,TRBV7-6,TRBJ2-7,-,CASSSESSYEQYF,TGTGCCAGCAGCAGCGAAAGCTCCTACGAGCAGTACTTC
many,TRBV24-1,TRBJ1-5,-,CATSDWQQENQPQHF,TGTGCCACCAGTGATTGGCAACAGGAGAATCAGCCCCAGCATTTT